One and the same sample provided the 15 T cell receptor beta chains below, sequenced in a study of blood T cell repertoires in COVID-19 (dated by TCRdb to about 2020). Libraries were constructed by the immunoSEQ multiplex PCR assay. Imported from immuneACCESS, the table was reduced by TCRdb to in-frame sequences with V and J called. These copies leave out some clones; in studies compared against another copy, an unresolved V gene accounts for under half, and the cause of the remainder is not known. The sample records some 380,000 clones, around 84% of which are singletons. The biggest ten clones account for around 1% of the sample. The sequenced sample was peripheral blood. These receptors were obtained from a human donor with acute or convalescent COVID-19. The donor label of this sample is uncertain.

This clone was counted once. The V gene is TRBV18, the J gene TRBJ1-5; 7 bases match TRBD1. Germline assignment: CDR1 KGHSH and CDR2 LQKENI. There are 14 residues in the CDR3. V dropped 3 bases and J dropped 5; count of bases not matched to a gene: 4. This CDR3 reads CASSPGQQHQPQHF. CDR3 bases: TGTGCCAGCTCACCGGGACAGCAACATCAGCCCCAGCATTTT.

This chain uses TRBV27 with TRBJ1-4; 9 positions match TRBD1. The CDR3 sequence is 14 residues long. Trimming at V came to 5 bases and at J to 6 bases, leaving 4 bases not matched to a gene. Germline assignment: CDR1 MNHEY and CDR2 SMNVEV (reference sequence). The DNA for the CDR3 is TGTGCCAGCAGTACAGGGGGCTGGGATGAAAAACTGTTTTTT. As protein: CASSTGGWDEKLFF.

The chain is built from TRBV30 and TRBJ1-2; D is undetermined. The CDR3 totals 11 residues. Germline CDR1 is GTSNPN and CDR2 is SVGIG (reference sequence). V was shortened by 4 bases and J by 6 bases, with 9 bases between the two germline ends. CDR3 DNA: TGTGCCTGGAACCATGAGCATGGCTACACCTTC. It encodes CAWNHEHGYTF.

CDR3 sequence: CASSWGSTGDTEAFF. CDR3 in DNA: TGTGCCAGCAGTTGGGGCTCGACAGGGGACACTGAAGCTTTCTTT. The rearrangement links TRBV28 to TRBJ1-1; 8 bases are shared with TRBD1. Germline CDR1 MDHEN, CDR2 SYDVKM. V lost 4 bases and J lost 3; bases outside the gene matches: 7. The length of the CDR3 is 15 residues.

The chain recombines TRBV10-2 with TRBJ1-1, with D uncertain. Germline lookup yields CDR1 WSHSY and CDR2 SAAADI. CDR3 length: 14 residues. Trimming stripped 3 bases from V and 0 bases from J, with 8 bases between. CDR3 protein: CASSEYRLNTEAFF. The CDR3 bases are TGCGCCAGCAGTGAATACAGACTGAACACTGAAGCTTTCTTT.

V is TRBV28 and J is TRBJ1-4; 10 bases are a match to TRBD1. Germline V gives CDR1 MDHEN, CDR2 SYDVKM. The V segment lost 8 bases and the J segment 7 bases; nucleotides outside the gene matches: 10. The CDR3 is made up of 15 amino acids. CDR3 residues: CASHHSGTGAEKLFF. CDR3 sequence (DNA): TGTGCCAGCCATCACTCCGGGACAGGGGCTGAAAAACTGTTTTTT.

The J gene is TRBJ1-6, the V gene TRBV2, with 7 bases that match TRBD1. The CDR3 has 16 residues. CDR1 is SNHLY and CDR2 is FYNNEI in the germline V gene. V gave up 7 bases and J gave up 3 bases; unmatched junction bases: 9. The CDR3 nucleotides are TGTGCCAGCACTCAGGGGGAATCCGTCTATAATTCACCCCTCCACTTT. Encoded protein: CASTQGESVYNSPLHF.

The V call is TRBV7-9, the J call TRBJ1-6; no definite D call. V was cut by 2 bases and J by 7 bases, with 9 bases left in between. This CDR3 spans 14 amino acids. CDR1 is SEHNR and CDR2 is FQNEAQ in the germline V gene (reference sequence). The DNA of the CDR3 is TGTGCCAGCAGCTTAAACCCGGAGAATTCACCCCTCCACTTT. Translation: CASSLNPENSPLHF. Full variable domain (missing parts from reference TRBV7-9 and TRBJ1-6): DTGVSQNPRHKITKRGQNVTFRCDPISEHNRLYWYRQTLGQGPEFLTYFQNEAQLEKSRLLSDRFSAERPKGSFSTLEIQRTEQGDSAMYLCASSLNPENSPLHFGNGTRLTVT.

The chain recombines TRBV4-2 with TRBJ1-2; D is possibly TRBD1 (6 bases). CDR1 is LGHNA and CDR2 is YNFKEQ in the germline V gene. V gave up 0 bases and J gave up 4 bases, with 12 bases separating them. The CDR3 is 15 amino acids. In DNA, the CDR3 is TGTGCCAGCAGCCAAGATCCAGGGGCGCCCTATGGCTACACCTTC. It encodes CASSQDPGAPYGYTF.

The chain recombines TRBV7-9 with TRBJ2-3; a possible D gene is TRBD2 (6 bases). The CDR3 runs to 16 residues. Between the trimmed V and J ends, which lost 5 bases and 2 bases, there was a span of 17 bases. Germline lookup yields CDR1 SEHNR and CDR2 FQNEAQ (reference sequence). The CDR3 bases are TGTGCCAGCAGCCTCCTGGGGGGTTCCCTCACAGATACGCAGTATTTT. Residues: CASSLLGGSLTDTQYF. The full variable domain, its missing parts supplied by reference TRBV7-9 and TRBJ2-3, is DTGVSQNPRHKITKRGQNVTFRCDPISEHNRLYWYRQTLGQGPEFLTYFQNEAQLEKSRLLSDRFSAERPKGSFSTLEIQRTEQGDSAMYLCASSLLGGSLTDTQYFGPGTRLTVL.

Regarding this clone: At the DNA level, this CDR3 is encoded by other sequences in the same sample as well. This chain connects TRBV5-1 to TRBJ1-2, with D possibly TRBD1 on 6 matching bases. This CDR3 contains 12 residues. Germline lookup yields CDR1 SGHRS and CDR2 YFSETQ. Trimming removed 4 bases at V and 5 bases at J, with 9 bases between. The CDR3 sequence is CASSMDSYGYTF. The CDR3 bases are TGCGCCAGCAGCATGGACAGTTATGGCTACACCTTC.

The V and J genes are TRBV7-9 and TRBJ1-6; 9 positions agree with TRBD1. The germline V gene has CDR1 SEHNR and CDR2 FQNEAQ (reference sequence). V lost 5 bases to trimming and J lost 7 bases; unmatched junction nucleotides: 6. The CDR3 contains 15 residues. The CDR3 DNA reads as TGTGCCAGCAGCCCTACCGGGACAGGGAATTCACCCCTCCACTTT. Translating it yields CASSPTGTGNSPLHF.

J is TRBJ1-6 and V is TRBV18; 7 bases fit TRBD1. Germline trimming cut 9 bases from V and 5 bases from J; bases unmatched to any gene: 7. Germline CDR1 reads KGHSH; CDR2 reads LQKENI. This CDR3 spans 14 amino acids. The CDR3 loop reads CASQAGTDNSPLHF. For the CDR3, the DNA is TGTGCCAGTCAGGCGGGGACAGATAATTCACCCCTCCACTTT.

The chain is built from TRBV5-8 and TRBJ1-1; no firm D call. This CDR3 is built from 14 residues. V was pared by 5 bases and J by 0 bases, with 11 bases between. CDR1 SGHTS and CDR2 YDEGEE come from the germline V gene. The CDR3 sequence: CASRLDMVNTEAFF. CDR3 in DNA: TGTGCCAGCAGACTAGACATGGTGAACACTGAAGCTTTCTTT.

This clone was picked up a small number of times. This chain uses TRBV18 with TRBJ2-2, with TRBD1 identical over 7 bases. Germline V gives CDR1 KGHSH, CDR2 LQKENI. This CDR3 is 16 amino acids long. V shed 2 bases and J 5 bases; nucleotides not matched to a gene: 8. CDR3: CASSPVRQGRTGELFF. CDR3 coding DNA: TGTGCCAGCTCACCAGTAAGACAGGGAAGAACCGGGGAGCTGTTTTTT.